Sequencing of this T cell receptor (beta chain) was carried out in a study of vaccination and CD4 T cells after COVID-19. Study-level findings and limits: With convalescent patients, a median roughly 83% of reactive clones emerged solely after vaccination.

Regarding treatment: roughly nine-day PBMC culture with coronavirus spike peptide pools or control peptides (ViraFEST assay). Cultured CD4+ T-cell DNA underwent Oncomine TCR Beta short-read sequencing. TCRdb passed the PCR reads through MiXCR, listing each CDR3 protein once. The table records around 13,000 distinct CDR3 sequences, approximately 62% of them present only once. This clonotype was found a few times. Antigen specificity is unknown. Germline V gives CDR1 DFQATT, CDR2 SNEGSKA (reference sequence). The junction had 6 bases not matched to a gene; V was cut back by 5 bases and J by 0 bases. The CDR3 runs to 16 residues.

Input material: CD4+ T cells from blood, cultured in vitro. The receptor's source is a human donor who had recovered from COVID-19. This rearrangement joins TRBV20-1 to TRBJ1-5; TRBD1 aligns across 11 bases. DNA for the CDR3: TGCAGTGCTTGGACAGGGGGCCAAAATAGCAATCAGCCCCAGCATTTT. Translated, it gives CSAWTGGQNSNQPQHF.